Here is one T cell receptor beta chain with its context. Its antigen remains unidentified. The entry originates in a study of shared clonotypes between healthy human individuals. As for the study in general: CD4 naive cells filled three plates per donor, CD4 memory three, CD8 naive two and CD8 memory one. Study outcomes and limitations: Larger estimated richness was generally seen in naive subsets than in memory subsets. A reduction in generation probabilities was seen for non-shared clonotypes relative to those shared by all four donors.

Germline values: CDR1 SGHNT, CDR2 YYREEE (reference sequence). V dropped 2 bases and J dropped 5 bases, with 16 bases sitting between them. This CDR3 spans 15 amino acids. A deep-level run was used for the assay. The repertoire was sequenced with immunoSEQ multiplex PCR; TCRdb's copy has only in-frame clones and lacks some. The sample holds about 2.4 million clones; approximately 94% are singletons and the top ten take 0.13% to 0.15%. This chain joins TRBV5-4 and TRBJ1-1; possible D gene TRBD1, 6 bases. The sequence was obtained from a man aged 18 to 29 in good health. Sequencing used naive CD4+ T cells sorted from blood. The subset is: CD45RA+ positively selected. CDR3 region: CASSLLGAPGTEAFF. The CDR3 DNA reads TGTGCCAGCAGCTTACTGGGGGCCCCGGGGACTGAAGCTTTCTTT. Combining the CDR3 with reference TRBV5-4 and TRBJ1-1 gives the whole variable domain ETGVTQSPTHLIKTRGQQVTLRCSSQSGHNTVSWYQQALGQGPQFIFQYYREEENGRGNFPPRFSGLQFPNYSSELNVNALELDDSALYLCASSLLGAPGTEAFFGQGTRLTVV.